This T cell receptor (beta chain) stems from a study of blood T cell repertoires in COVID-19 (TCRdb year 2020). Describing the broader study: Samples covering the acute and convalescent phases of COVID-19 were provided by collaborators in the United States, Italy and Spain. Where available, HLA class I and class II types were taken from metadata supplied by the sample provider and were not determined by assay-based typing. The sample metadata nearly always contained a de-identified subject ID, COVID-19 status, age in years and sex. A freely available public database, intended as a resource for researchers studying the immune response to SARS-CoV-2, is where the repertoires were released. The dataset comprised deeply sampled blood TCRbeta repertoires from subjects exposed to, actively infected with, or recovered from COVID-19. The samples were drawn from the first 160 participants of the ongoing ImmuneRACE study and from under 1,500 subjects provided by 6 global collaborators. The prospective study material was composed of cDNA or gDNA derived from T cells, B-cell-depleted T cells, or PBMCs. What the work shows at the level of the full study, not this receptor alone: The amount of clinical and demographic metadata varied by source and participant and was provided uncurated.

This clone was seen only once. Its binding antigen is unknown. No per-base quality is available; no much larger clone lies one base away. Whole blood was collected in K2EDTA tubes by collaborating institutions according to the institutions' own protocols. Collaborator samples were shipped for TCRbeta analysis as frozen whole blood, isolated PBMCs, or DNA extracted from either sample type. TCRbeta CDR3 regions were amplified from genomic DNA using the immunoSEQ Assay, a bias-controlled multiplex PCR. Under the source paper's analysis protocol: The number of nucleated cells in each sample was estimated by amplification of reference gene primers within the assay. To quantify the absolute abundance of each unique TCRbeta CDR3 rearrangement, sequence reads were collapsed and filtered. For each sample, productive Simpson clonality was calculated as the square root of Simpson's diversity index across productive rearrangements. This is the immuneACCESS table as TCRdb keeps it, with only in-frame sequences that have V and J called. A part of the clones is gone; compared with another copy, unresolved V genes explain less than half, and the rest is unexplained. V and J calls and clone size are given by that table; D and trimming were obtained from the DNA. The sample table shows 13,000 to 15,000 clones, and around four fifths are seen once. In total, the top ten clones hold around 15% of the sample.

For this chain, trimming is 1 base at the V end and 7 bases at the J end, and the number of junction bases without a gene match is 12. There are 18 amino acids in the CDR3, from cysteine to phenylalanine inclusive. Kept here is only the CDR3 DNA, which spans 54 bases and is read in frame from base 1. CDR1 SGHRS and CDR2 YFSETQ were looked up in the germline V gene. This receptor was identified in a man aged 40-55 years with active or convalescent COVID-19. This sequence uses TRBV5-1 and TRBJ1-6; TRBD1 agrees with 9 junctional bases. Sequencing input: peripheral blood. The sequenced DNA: TGCGCCAGCAGCTTGTATTACCTGACAGGGGGGATAAATTCACCCCTCCACTTT. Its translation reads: CASSLYYLTGGINSPLHF.